The rows below give T cell receptor beta chains drawn from one sample of a study of T-cell memory formation after mild COVID-19. Via MiXCR, TCRdb re-called the 5' RACE reads, giving one row per CDR3 protein. The sample includes about 430,000 distinct CDR3 sequences, 20% to 25% of them seen just once. Sequenced sample: PBMCs or a T cell subset sorted from them (not recorded which). The receptor source for this set is an adult woman who had mild COVID-19 (a few samples of this study predate the infection). Cell type and time point are not known. Each CDR3 is given with its conserved first and last residue. The D gene is left open where the match is weak. A clone size is listed for some rows: how often the clone was seen (once, few, many), or a class if it is expanded.

NA	16	TRBV18	TRBJ1-2	TRBD1	CASSPPRGQGHYGYTF	TGTGCCAGCTCACCACCGAGGGGACAGGGCCACTATGGCTACACCTTC
NA	13	TRBV6-2/TRBV6-3	TRBJ1-5	NA	CASRRGSGQPQHF	TGTGCCAGCAGAAGGGGGTCGGGTCAGCCCCAGCATTTT
NA	18	TRBV7-2	TRBJ1-2	TRBD1	CASILLGQGRGPNYGYTF	TGTGCCAGCATCCTTTTAGGACAGGGTAGGGGACCTAACTATGGCTACACCTTC
NA	15	TRBV12-3/TRBV12-4	TRBJ2-7	NA	CASSLVAGPSYEQYF	TGTGCCAGCAGTTTAGTAGCCGGGCCCTCCTACGAGCAGTACTTC
NA	13	TRBV9	TRBJ2-7	TRBD1	CASSLSQGVEQYF	TGTGCCAGCAGCTTATCACAGGGGGTTGAGCAGTACTTC
NA	12	TRBV12-3/TRBV12-4	TRBJ1-2	NA	CAGSLLGYGYTF	TGTGCCGGCAGTCTCCTAGGGTATGGCTACACCTTC
few	14	TRBV29-1	TRBJ2-3	NA	CSVDGEFSTDTQYF	TGCAGCGTTGACGGGGAATTCAGCACAGATACGCAGTATTTT
NA	13	TRBV6-6	TRBJ2-1	NA	CASRPTRAGEQFF	TGTGCCAGCAGACCAACTAGGGCGGGGGAGCAGTTCTTC
NA	16	TRBV4-3	TRBJ2-3	NA	CASSQDRSGAQDRQYF	TGCGCCAGCAGCCAAGATCGGTCAGGGGCCCAAGATAGGCAGTATTTT
few	15	TRBV12-3/TRBV12-4	TRBJ1-2	TRBD1	CASSQPPTGEYGYTF	TGTGCCAGCAGTCAACCTCCGACAGGGGAATATGGCTACACCTTC
few	15	TRBV6-2/TRBV6-3	TRBJ2-1	TRBD2	CASSYSRLADNEQFF	TGTGCCAGCAGTTACTCGAGGCTAGCGGACAATGAGCAGTTCTTC
NA	15	TRBV6-1	TRBJ2-2	TRBD2	CASRASGGHTGELFF	TGTGCCAGCAGGGCTAGCGGGGGGCACACCGGGGAGCTGTTTTTT
NA	14	TRBV20-1	TRBJ2-2	NA	CSALDISNTGELFF	TGCAGTGCTTTGGACATCTCGAACACCGGGGAGCTGTTTTTT
NA	14	TRBV12-3/TRBV12-4	TRBJ2-3	NA	CASSLAPGTDTQYF	TGTGCCAGCAGTTTAGCGCCGGGCACAGATACGCAGTATTTT
few	17	TRBV24-1	TRBJ2-1	TRBD2	CATSDASTSGKGNEQFF	TGTGCCACCAGTGATGCATCAACTAGCGGGAAAGGCAATGAGCAGTTCTTC
NA	13	TRBV12-3/TRBV12-4	TRBJ1-2	TRBD1	CASTRDRLYGYTF	TGTGCCAGCACCCGGGACAGGTTATATGGCTACACCTTC
few	13	TRBV20-1	TRBJ2-7	NA	CSARDDRNYEQYF	TGCAGTGCTAGAGATGACCGAAACTACGAGCAGTACTTC
NA	12	TRBV29-1	TRBJ2-1	NA	CSVDGEYNEQFF	TGCAGCGTTGACGGCGAGTACAATGAGCAGTTCTTC
NA	15	TRBV24-1	TRBJ1-5	TRBD1	CATSEGTGRNQPQHF	TGTGCCACCAGTGAAGGGACAGGGCGCAATCAGCCCCAGCATTTT
many	11	TRBV7-9	TRBJ1-1	NA	CASRGNTEAFF	TGTGCCAGCAGAGGGAACACTGAAGCTTTCTTT
few	11	TRBV29-1	TRBJ1-1	NA	CSVEWDLGAFF	TGCAGCGTTGAATGGGATCTCGGAGCTTTCTTT
NA	17	TRBV4-3	TRBJ2-1	NA	CASSQDSGRGTPREQFF	TGCGCCAGCAGCCAAGATAGTGGAAGAGGGACGCCCCGTGAGCAGTTCTTC
NA	15	TRBV20-1	TRBJ2-7	TRBD1	CSANPPGTGGYEQYF	TGCAGTGCTAACCCCCCCGGGACAGGGGGCTACGAGCAGTACTTC
NA	14	TRBV9	TRBJ1-5	NA	CASSVGPPNQPQHF	TGTGCCAGCAGCGTGGGGCCACCTAATCAGCCCCAGCATTTT
few	16	TRBV12-3/TRBV12-4	TRBJ2-2	NA	CASSPNRDANTGELFF	TGTGCCAGCAGCCCCAACAGGGATGCGAACACCGGGGAGCTGTTTTTT
few	16	TRBV4-1	TRBJ2-7	TRBD1	CASSPGTGFRSYEQYF	TGCGCCAGCAGTCCCGGGACAGGGTTTCGATCCTACGAGCAGTACTTC
NA	14	TRBV6-2/TRBV6-3	TRBJ1-5	NA	CASNKDRNNQPQHF	TGTGCCAGCAATAAAGACAGGAACAATCAGCCCCAGCATTTT
NA	16	TRBV9	TRBJ1-2	NA	CASSVGYYRTAYGYTF	TGTGCCAGCAGCGTAGGATATTATAGGACGGCTTATGGCTACACCTTC
NA	14	TRBV12-1	TRBJ2-1	NA	CASSFGWRAHVGFF	TGTGCCAGCAGCTTTGGGTGGAGGGCCCACGTCGGGTTCTTC